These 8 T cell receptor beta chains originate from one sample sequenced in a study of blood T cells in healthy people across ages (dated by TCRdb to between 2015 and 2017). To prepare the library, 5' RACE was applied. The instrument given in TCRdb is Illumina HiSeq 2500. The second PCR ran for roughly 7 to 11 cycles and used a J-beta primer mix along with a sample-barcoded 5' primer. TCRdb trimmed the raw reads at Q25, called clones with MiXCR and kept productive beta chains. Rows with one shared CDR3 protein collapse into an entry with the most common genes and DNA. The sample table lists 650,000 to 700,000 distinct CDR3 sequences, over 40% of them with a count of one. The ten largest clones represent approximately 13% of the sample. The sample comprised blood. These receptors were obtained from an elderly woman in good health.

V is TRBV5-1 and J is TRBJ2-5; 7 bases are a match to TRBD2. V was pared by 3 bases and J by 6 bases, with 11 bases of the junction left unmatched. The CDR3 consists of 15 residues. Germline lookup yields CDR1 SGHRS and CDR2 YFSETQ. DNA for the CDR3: TGCGCCAGCAGCTGGGGAGGGTCGGCTAGGAAGACCCAGTACTTC. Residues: CASSWGGSARKTQYF.

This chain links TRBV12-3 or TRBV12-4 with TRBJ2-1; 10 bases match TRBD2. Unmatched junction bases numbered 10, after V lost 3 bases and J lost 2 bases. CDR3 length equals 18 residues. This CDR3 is CASSLKGAGGVAYNEQFF. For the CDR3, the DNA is TGTGCCAGCAGTTTGAAGGGAGCGGGGGGGGTGGCCTACAATGAGCAGTTCTTC.

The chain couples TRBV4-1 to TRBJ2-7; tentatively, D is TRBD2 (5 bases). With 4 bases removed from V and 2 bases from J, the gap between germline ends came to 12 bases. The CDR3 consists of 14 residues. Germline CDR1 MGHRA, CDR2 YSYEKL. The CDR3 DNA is TGCGCCAGCAGCCTAGCCGGGATTACCTACGAGCAGTACTTC. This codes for CASSLAGITYEQYF.

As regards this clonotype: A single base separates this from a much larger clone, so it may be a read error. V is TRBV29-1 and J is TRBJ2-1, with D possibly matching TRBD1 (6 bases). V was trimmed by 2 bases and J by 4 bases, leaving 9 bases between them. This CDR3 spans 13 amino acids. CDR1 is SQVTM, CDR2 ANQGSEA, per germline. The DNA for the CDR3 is TGCAGCGTTGAACAGGGGTCATACAATGAGCAGTTCTTC. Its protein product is CSVEQGSYNEQFF.

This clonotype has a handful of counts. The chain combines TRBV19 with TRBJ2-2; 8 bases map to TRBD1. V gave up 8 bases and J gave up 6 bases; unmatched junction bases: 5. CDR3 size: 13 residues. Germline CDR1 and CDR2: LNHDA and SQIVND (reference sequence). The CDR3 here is CASGDRKAGELFF. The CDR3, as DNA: TGTGCCAGTGGGGACAGGAAAGCCGGGGAGCTGTTTTTT.

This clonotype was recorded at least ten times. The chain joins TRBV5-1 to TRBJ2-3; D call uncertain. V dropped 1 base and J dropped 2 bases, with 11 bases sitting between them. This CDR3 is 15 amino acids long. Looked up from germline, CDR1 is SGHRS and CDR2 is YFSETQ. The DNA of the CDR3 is TGCGCCAGCAGCTTGAACAGTGCCACCACAGATACGCAGTATTTT. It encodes CASSLNSATTDTQYF.

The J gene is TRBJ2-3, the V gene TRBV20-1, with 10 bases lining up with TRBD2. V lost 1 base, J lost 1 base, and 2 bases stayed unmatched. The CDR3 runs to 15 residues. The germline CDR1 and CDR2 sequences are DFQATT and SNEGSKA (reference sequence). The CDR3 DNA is TGCAGTGCTAGAGTGGGGACTAGCGGCACAGATACGCAGTATTTT. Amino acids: CSARVGTSGTDTQYF.

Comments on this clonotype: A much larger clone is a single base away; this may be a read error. CDR3: CAIRDMSTNTQYF. The CDR3 nucleotides are TGTGCCATCCGGGACATGAGCACAAATACGCAGTATTTT. The rearrangement joins TRBV10-3 to TRBJ2-3, with D possibly TRBD1 on 6 matching bases. Germline lookup yields CDR1 ENHRY and CDR2 SYGVKD. The CDR3 is 13 amino acids.